The 13 T cell receptor beta chains listed next were all sequenced from one sample in a study of blood T cell repertoires in COVID-19. TCRdb keeps only in-frame clones here, not all; method: immunoSEQ multiplex PCR. The table shows about 140,000 clones, with about 85% occurring only once. The sequencing input was peripheral blood. These receptors all come from a human donor in a cohort sampled during active COVID-19.

This sequence joins TRBV30 and TRBJ2-7; D gene unclear. The germline V gene has CDR1 GTSNPN and CDR2 SVGIG (reference sequence). This CDR3 spans 14 amino acids. Trimming stripped 2 bases from V and 0 bases from J, with 11 bases between. The CDR3 protein is CAWSRGALSYEQYF. CDR3 in DNA: TGTGCCTGGAGTAGAGGTGCGCTCTCCTACGAGCAGTACTTC.

V usage is TRBV11-1 and J usage is TRBJ2-1; D unresolved. The CDR3 contains 15 residues. The germline V and J ends were trimmed by 1 base and 12 bases, with 19 bases remaining between them. Germline V gene lookup returns CDR1 SGHAT and CDR2 FQDESV (reference sequence). CDR3 bases: TGTGCCAGCAGCTTAGATGAAAAGCTACTACAAGGGCAGTTCTTC. This translates into CASSLDEKLLQGQFF.

The V and J genes are TRBV6-2 or TRBV6-3 and TRBJ2-2; D is undetermined. Deletions cut 4 bases from V and 0 bases from J, with 3 bases between. CDR1 and CDR2 (germline): MNHEY, SVGEGT. CDR3 length equals 13 residues. CDR3 bases: TGTGCCAGCAGTTCGGCGAACACCGGGGAGCTGTTTTTT. Amino acids: CASSSANTGELFF.

The chain links TRBV11-2 to TRBJ2-1; D is ambiguous. This CDR3 comprises 13 residues. V lost 5 bases and J lost 4, with 9 bases in between. Per the germline V gene, CDR1 is SGHAT and CDR2 is FQNNGV. The CDR3 sequence is CASSPGVYNEQFF. The CDR3, as DNA: TGTGCCAGCAGCCCCGGAGTTTACAATGAGCAGTTCTTC.

The chain has TRBV5-8 and TRBJ2-2, with D possibly TRBD1 on 5 matching bases. There are 13 residues in the CDR3. The V end lost 5 bases, the J end lost 5 bases, and 10 bases lay between the germline ends. CDR1 SGHTS and CDR2 YDEGEE come from the germline V gene. The CDR3 DNA follows: TGTGCCAGCAGTTACAGGTCAACCGGGGAGCTGTTTTTT. Encoded protein: CASSYRSTGELFF.

The chain uses TRBV5-8 and TRBJ2-1; TRBD1 matches 10 bases. The CDR3 sequence is 14 residues long. Germline CDR1 reads SGHTS; CDR2 reads YDEGEE. Trimming at V came to 4 bases and at J to 7 bases, leaving 5 bases not matched to a gene. This chain's CDR3 is CASSKGQGINEQFF. CDR3 DNA sequence: TGTGCCAGCAGCAAGGGACAGGGGATAAATGAGCAGTTCTTC.

This clone showed up just a few times. The chain combines TRBV10-3 with TRBJ1-5, with 7 bases fitting TRBD1. CDR1 ENHRY and CDR2 SYGVKD come from the germline V gene. The V segment lost 5 bases and the J segment 7 bases; nucleotides outside the gene matches: 2. This CDR3 comprises 12 residues. The CDR3 nucleotides read TGTGCCATCAGTACAGGGGAGCAGCCCCAGCATTTT. Its protein is CAISTGEQPQHF.

This clone turned up a few times. The V gene is TRBV5-1, the J gene TRBJ2-2; D not resolved. Trimming left V 0 bases short and J 4 bases short, with 10 bases between. Germline V gene sequence: CDR1 SGHRS, CDR2 YFSETQ. This CDR3 spans 15 amino acids. The CDR3 DNA reads TGCGCCAGCAGCTTGGTTAGCCAGCCCACCGGGGAGCTGTTTTTT. It codes for CASSLVSQPTGELFF.

The rearrangement uses TRBV29-1 and TRBJ2-7; TRBD1 agrees at 7 bases. With V trimmed by 1 base and J by 0 bases, 3 bases remained unmatched. Germline CDR1 and CDR2: SQVTM and ANQGSEA. CDR3 length: 14 residues. This chain's CDR3 is CSVEGGQSSYEQYF. CDR3 nucleotide sequence: TGCAGCGTTGAAGGGGGACAGAGCTCCTACGAGCAGTACTTC.

The rearrangement links TRBV12-5 to TRBJ2-5, with 12 bases that match TRBD1. Germline V gene data show CDR1 as LGHNT and CDR2 as FRNRAP. CDR3 length: 19 amino acids. Trimming at V came to 0 bases and at J to 3 bases, leaving 11 bases not matched to a gene. This CDR3 reads CASGLVLWDRGRREETQYF. CDR3 nucleotides: TGTGCTAGTGGTTTGGTACTCTGGGACAGGGGGCGACGGGAAGAGACCCAGTACTTC.

This clone is a singleton in its sample. The chain employs TRBV20-1 and TRBJ2-5, with unresolved D. The germline V and J ends were trimmed by 3 bases and 6 bases, with 8 bases remaining between them. Germline CDR1 and CDR2: DFQATT and SNEGSKA (reference sequence). The CDR3 sequence is 11 residues long. The CDR3 DNA reads TGCAGTGCTAGGGCCACACAGACCCAGTACTTC. Its protein is CSARATQTQYF.

The CDR3 sequence is CASRPNRGSNTEAFF. The CDR3 DNA follows: TGTGCCAGCAGACCTAACAGGGGATCTAACACTGAAGCTTTCTTT. This chain joins TRBV5-5 and TRBJ1-1, with 7 bases lining up with TRBD1. Germline V lookup: CDR1 SGHKS, CDR2 YYEKEE (reference sequence). The CDR3 has 15 residues. J gave up 2 bases and V 5 bases, and 9 bases lay outside the gene matches.

As DNA, the CDR3 is TGTGCCAGCAGCTTAATCTCTAGCGGGAGAAATGAGCAGTTCTTC. Translating gives CASSLISSGRNEQFF. V gene TRBV7-3 combines with J gene TRBJ2-1; 10 bases match TRBD2. The CDR3 extends over 15 amino acids. Germline values: CDR1 SGHTA, CDR2 FQGTGA. V lost 1 base and J lost 7; bases outside the gene matches: 4.